Each of the 29 T cell receptor beta chains below was sequenced from the same sample in a study of shared clonotypes between healthy human individuals (TCRdb year 2020). CD8 naive samples were CD45RO-negative cells positively selected for CCR7, giving a CD45RA+CCR7+ population that excluded TemRA cells. Receptors were amplified or captured by the immunoSEQ multiplex PCR assay. As stored in TCRdb, this immuneACCESS dataset retains in-frame rearrangements with V and J assigned. A fraction of the clones does not appear; measured against another copy, unresolved V genes explain less than half of the discrepancy, and the remainder lacks a known reason. Present in this sample are roughly 2 million clones, roughly 94% of which were seen just once. Jointly, the top ten make up roughly 1% of the sample. The sequenced material came from naive CD8+ T cells sorted from blood. The meaning of the sample's cell subset or site label: CD45RA+CCR7+. These TCRs come from a man between 18 and 35 years old in good health.

In the case of this clone: The same CDR3 arises from other DNA sequences in this sample as well. The chain has TRBV27 and TRBJ2-3; D ambiguous. Trimming pared 0 bases from V and 0 bases from J, leaving 7 bases between. This CDR3 is built from 15 residues. CDR1 and CDR2 from the germline V gene are MNHEY and SMNVEV (reference sequence). The CDR3 sequence: CASSLSGQSTDTQYF. CDR3 nucleotide sequence: TGTGCCAGCAGTTTATCAGGCCAGAGCACAGATACGCAGTATTTT.

The chain carries TRBV2 and TRBJ1-1, with D uncertain. Germline V gives CDR1 SNHLY, CDR2 FYNNEI. V was cut by 3 bases and J by 6 bases, with 20 bases left in between. The CDR3 totals 16 residues. CDR3 region: CASSDSHFEGGAEAFF. For the CDR3, the DNA is TGTGCCAGCAGTGATTCCCACTTTGAAGGAGGCGCTGAAGCTTTCTTT.

The chain links TRBV6-1 to TRBJ2-7, with D possibly being TRBD1 or TRBD2 (6 bases each). The V end was cut by 0 bases, the J end by 4 bases, with 16 bases between. The length of the CDR3 is 16 residues. The V gene's germline CDR1 is MNHNS and CDR2 SASEGT. The CDR3 here is CASSEAGGHPGYEQYF. CDR3 coding DNA: TGTGCCAGCAGTGAAGCGGGGGGACATCCGGGGTACGAGCAGTACTTC.

The gene calls are TRBV4-1 and TRBJ2-6; 13 nucleotides line up with TRBD2. CDR1 and CDR2 (germline): MGHRA, YSYEKL. V lost 0 bases, J lost 3 bases, and 8 bases stayed unmatched. The CDR3 consists of 20 residues. The CDR3 spells CASSQERTSGSIGGANVLTF. The CDR3 DNA follows: TGCGCCAGCAGCCAAGAGAGGACTAGCGGGAGTATTGGTGGGGCCAACGTCCTGACTTTC.

This clone came up a few times. V is TRBV19 and J is TRBJ1-2; 9 bases are a match to TRBD1. The CDR3 sequence is 15 residues long. The germline gives CDR1 LNHDA, CDR2 SQIVND (reference sequence). The ends lost 6 bases at V and 2 bases at J; junction bases unmatched: 7. The CDR3 loop is CASSPTTGGNYGYTF. In nucleotides, the CDR3 is TGTGCCAGTAGCCCAACTACAGGGGGCAACTATGGCTACACCTTC.

This chain uses TRBV30 with TRBJ2-7; D is unresolved. This CDR3 contains 12 residues. V dropped 5 bases and J dropped 2 bases, with 10 bases sitting between them. From germline, CDR1 is GTSNPN and CDR2 SVGIG (reference sequence). The CDR3, as DNA: TGTGCCTGGTCCATGTCCGCCTACGAGCAGTACTTC. As protein: CAWSMSAYEQYF.

V and J are TRBV11-2 and TRBJ2-5, with 7 bases fitting TRBD1. Germline V gene sequence: CDR1 SGHAT, CDR2 FQNNGV. The CDR3 is 15 amino acids. J gave up 3 bases and V 6 bases, and 10 bases lay outside the gene matches. DNA for the CDR3: TGTGCCAGCAGTCGAACCCGGGACAGCAAAGAGACCCAGTACTTC. Amino acid sequence: CASSRTRDSKETQYF.

This chain links TRBV6-5 with TRBJ2-3, with unresolved D. The CDR3 is 14 amino acids. Looked up from germline, CDR1 is MNHEY and CDR2 is SVGAGI. V dropped 5 bases and J dropped 7 bases, with 16 bases sitting between them. CDR3 in amino acids: CASSQTIEGYTQYF. CDR3 in DNA: TGTGCCAGCAGTCAAACGATAGAAGGTTATACGCAGTATTTT.

This sequence joins TRBV11-3 and TRBJ1-5; 8 bases are a match to TRBD1. V dropped 5 bases and J dropped 4; count of bases not matched to a gene: 10. The germline V gene encodes CDR1 SGHNT and CDR2 YENEEA. The CDR3 spans 16 residues. The CDR3 protein is CASSRKDRVGNQPQHF. Written as DNA, the CDR3 is TGTGCCAGCAGCAGGAAGGACAGGGTCGGGAATCAGCCCCAGCATTTT.

To note about this clone: This sample also contains other DNA sequences that code for the same CDR3. The V gene is TRBV5-6, the J gene TRBJ2-7, with D unresolved. CDR3 size: 13 residues. In germline, CDR1 is SGHDT, CDR2 YYEEEE. Trimming removed 2 bases at V and 1 base at J, with 7 bases between. For the CDR3, the DNA is TGTGCCAGCAGCTTTGGCATATCCTACGAGCAGTACTTC. It is translated as CASSFGISYEQYF.

The gene calls are TRBV13 and TRBJ2-5; 12 bases are a match to TRBD2. V was pared by 4 bases and J by 4 bases, with 4 bases of the junction left unmatched. Looked up from germline, CDR1 is PRHDT and CDR2 is FYEKMQ (reference sequence). The CDR3 length is 15 residues. CDR3 nucleotides: TGTGCCAGCAGCTCAGCTAGCGGGAGGGTAGAGACCCAGTACTTC. Translation: CASSSASGRVETQYF. Supplemented by reference TRBV13 and TRBJ2-5, the full variable domain reads AAGVIQSPRHLIKEKRETATLKCYPIPRHDTVYWYQQGPGQDPQFLISFYEKMQSDKGSIPDRFSAQQFSDYHSELNMSSLELGDSALYFCASSSASGRVETQYFGPGTRLLVL.

The rearrangement joins TRBV6-5 to TRBJ2-1; no clear D gene. V was shortened by 0 bases and J by 5 bases, with 8 bases between the two germline ends. The length of the CDR3 is 14 residues. CDR1 MNHEY and CDR2 SVGAGI come from the germline V gene. The CDR3: CASSYSPDNNEQFF. CDR3 coding DNA: TGTGCCAGCAGTTACTCCCCAGATAACAATGAGCAGTTCTTC.

In its sample, this clone was seen a few times. The same CDR3 also results from other DNA sequences found in this sample. The chain employs TRBV6-5 and TRBJ2-5; no definite D call. CDR1 is MNHEY and CDR2 is SVGAGI in the germline V gene. This CDR3 contains 12 residues. V shed 0 bases and J shed 4 bases, with 3 bases lying between them. The CDR3 DNA is TGTGCCAGCAGTTACTCGGGAGAGACCCAGTACTTC. Its protein is CASSYSGETQYF.

The chain is built from TRBV5-1 and TRBJ1-2; D possibly corresponds to TRBD1 (5 bases). Germline values: CDR1 SGHRS, CDR2 YFSETQ. This CDR3 has 14 amino acids. Trimming removed 0 bases from V and 4 bases from J, with 10 bases in between. CDR3 residues: CASSLAGPSYGYTF. CDR3 coding DNA: TGCGCCAGCAGCTTGGCGGGACCTTCCTATGGCTACACCTTC.

This chain uses TRBV6-5 with TRBJ1-2; no firm D call. The CDR3 length is 13 residues. Per the germline V gene, CDR1 is MNHEY and CDR2 is SVGAGI. The V gene lost 2 bases and the J gene lost 3 bases, with 7 bases spanning the gap. CDR3 amino acids: CASSYRPDYGYTF. CDR3 bases: TGTGCCAGCAGTTACAGGCCAGACTATGGCTACACCTTC.

This sequence joins TRBV27 and TRBJ1-2; D is possibly TRBD1 (6 bases). The CDR3 contains 13 residues. Germline V gives CDR1 MNHEY, CDR2 SMNVEV (reference sequence). The ends were cut back, 8 bases at V and 2 bases at J, with 12 bases in the middle. DNA of the CDR3: TGTGCCAGCGCAGGGGTTTCAAACTATGGCTACACCTTC. It specifies CASAGVSNYGYTF.

This sequence joins TRBV7-6 and TRBJ2-2; D not certain. Germline CDR1 is SGHVS and CDR2 is FNYEAQ. The germline V and J ends were trimmed by 2 bases and 1 base, with 11 bases remaining between them. CDR3 length equals 16 residues. CDR3 in amino acids: CASSLLSGRNTGELFF. In nucleotides, the CDR3 is TGTGCCAGCAGCTTATTATCAGGCAGGAACACCGGGGAGCTGTTTTTT.

CDR3 residues: CAISGGQQGSTEAFF. As DNA, the CDR3 is TGTGCCATCAGTGGAGGGCAGCAGGGGTCCACTGAAGCTTTCTTT. V is TRBV10-3 and J is TRBJ1-1, with D maybe TRBD1 (6 bases). Germline values: CDR1 ENHRY, CDR2 SYGVKD. CDR3 size: 15 residues. The V and J ends lost 4 bases and 4 bases respectively, with 16 bases between them.

Regarding this clone: The CDR3 end shows no conserved phenylalanine or tryptophan, and so a read error is likely. The limits of the CDR3 on the DNA are not certain, so only TCRdb's listed CDR3 is given. The chain combines TRBV2 with TRBJ1-2. CDR1 SNHLY and CDR2 FYNNEI come from the germline V gene. The CDR3 is 10 residues long, counting both termini. This CDR3 is CASSDKMGSD.

The gene calls are TRBV7-8 and TRBJ1-1; D remains ambiguous. CDR3 length: 16 amino acids. CDR1 and CDR2 (germline): SGHVS, FQNEAQ. V gave up 3 bases and J gave up 3 bases, with 17 bases separating them. CDR3 region: CASSFIRGEGYTEAFF. Here the CDR3 DNA reads TGTGCCAGCAGCTTTATCCGCGGAGAGGGTTACACTGAAGCTTTCTTT.

This chain connects TRBV5-1 to TRBJ2-3, with D perhaps TRBD1 (6 bases). The germline V gene encodes CDR1 SGHRS and CDR2 YFSETQ. V was trimmed by 0 bases and J by 0 bases, leaving 8 bases between them. This CDR3 contains 15 residues. CDR3 in amino acids: CASSLEDSSTDTQYF. CDR3 bases: TGCGCCAGCAGCTTGGAGGACAGCAGCACAGATACGCAGTATTTT.

V gene TRBV10-3 combines with J gene TRBJ1-1; the D gene is possibly TRBD1 (6 bases). CDR3 length: 14 amino acids. Germline CDR1 is ENHRY and CDR2 is SYGVKD. Trimming removed 3 bases at V and 7 bases at J, with 15 bases between. The CDR3 DNA is TGTGCCATCAGTGATGCTGGGGGCTTCAGTGAAGCTTTCTTT. Protein: CAISDAGGFSEAFF.

This clone was seen more than once but under ten times. The V call is TRBV7-9, the J call TRBJ1-4; D remains unclear. The germline CDR1 and CDR2 sequences are SEHNR and FQNEAQ (reference sequence). V was shortened by 3 bases and J by 8 bases, with 4 bases between the two germline ends. This CDR3 is 11 amino acids long. The DNA of the CDR3 is TGTGCCAGCAGCTTCCGAGAAAAACTGTTTTTT. Translating gives CASSFREKLFF.

This clone has only a few counts. The sample holds other DNA sequences that translate to the same CDR3. This chain uses TRBV9 with TRBJ1-2; D perhaps matches TRBD1 (5 bases). The germline V gene has CDR1 SGDLS and CDR2 YYNGEE. Trimming took off 0 bases at V and 5 bases at J, with 8 bases between the two ends. The CDR3 sequence is 13 residues long. The CDR3 loop reads CASSVGGAYGYTF. In nucleotides, the CDR3 is TGTGCCAGCAGCGTAGGAGGGGCGTATGGCTACACCTTC. Looking up the rest from reference TRBV9 and TRBJ1-2 gives the full variable domain: DSGVTQTPKHLITATGQRVTLRCSPRSGDLSVYWYQQSLDQGLQFLIQYYNGEERAKGNILERFSAQQFPDLHSELNLSSLELGDSALYFCASSVGGAYGYTFGSGTRLTVV.

The V and J genes are TRBV13 and TRBJ1-2; tentatively, D is TRBD1 (5 bases). CDR1 and CDR2 from the germline V gene are PRHDT and FYEKMQ (reference sequence). Trimming shortened V by 7 bases and J by 4 bases, and 16 bases separated the two germline ends. The CDR3 has 14 residues. This CDR3 is CASMDRGVAYGYTF. DNA for the CDR3: TGTGCCAGCATGGACCGGGGGGTAGCCTATGGCTACACCTTC. Looking up the rest from reference TRBV13 and TRBJ1-2 gives the full variable domain: AAGVIQSPRHLIKEKRETATLKCYPIPRHDTVYWYQQGPGQDPQFLISFYEKMQSDKGSIPDRFSAQQFSDYHSELNMSSLELGDSALYFCASMDRGVAYGYTFGSGTRLTVV.

This clone appeared once. The rearrangement links TRBV25-1 to TRBJ2-7; D is tentatively TRBD1 or TRBD2 (6 bases each). The CDR3 is 15 amino acids. Looked up from germline, CDR1 is MGHDK and CDR2 is SYGVNS. V was cut by 6 bases and J by 2 bases, with 17 bases left in between. The DNA of the CDR3 is TGTGCCAGCAGGCCCTGGGGGGCCCCTACCTACGAGCAGTACTTC. Encoded protein: CASRPWGAPTYEQYF.

The table lists this clone with a count of one. CDR3 DNA: TGTGCCAGCAGCGTAGACCCCAGGAAAAACCAAGAGACCCAGTACTTC. Translating gives CASSVDPRKNQETQYF. The rearrangement joins TRBV9 to TRBJ2-5, with D hard to call. Germline V lookup: CDR1 SGDLS, CDR2 YYNGEE. The ends were cut back, 0 bases at V and 0 bases at J, with 12 bases in the middle. This CDR3 comprises 16 residues. Complete variable domain (other parts from reference TRBV9 and TRBJ2-5): DSGVTQTPKHLITATGQRVTLRCSPRSGDLSVYWYQQSLDQGLQFLIQYYNGEERAKGNILERFSAQQFPDLHSELNLSSLELGDSALYFCASSVDPRKNQETQYFGPGTRLLVL.

This chain links TRBV27 with TRBJ1-1; possible D gene TRBD1, 6 bases. V gave up 8 bases and J gave up 4 bases, with 14 bases separating them. This CDR3 region has 13 residues. The germline gives CDR1 MNHEY, CDR2 SMNVEV (reference sequence). The CDR3 protein is CASGQGSPTEAFF. CDR3 nucleotides: TGTGCCAGCGGGCAGGGGTCTCCCACTGAAGCTTTCTTT.

The chain is built from TRBV2 and TRBJ1-6; perhaps TRBD1 as D (5 bases). V was trimmed by 6 bases and J by 7 bases, leaving 16 bases between them. The CDR3 has 15 residues. Germline CDR1 and CDR2: SNHLY and FYNNEI. The CDR3 reads CASSDDRGGNSPLHF. The CDR3 coding sequence is TGTGCCAGCAGCGACGATAGGGGCGGAAATTCACCCCTCCACTTT.